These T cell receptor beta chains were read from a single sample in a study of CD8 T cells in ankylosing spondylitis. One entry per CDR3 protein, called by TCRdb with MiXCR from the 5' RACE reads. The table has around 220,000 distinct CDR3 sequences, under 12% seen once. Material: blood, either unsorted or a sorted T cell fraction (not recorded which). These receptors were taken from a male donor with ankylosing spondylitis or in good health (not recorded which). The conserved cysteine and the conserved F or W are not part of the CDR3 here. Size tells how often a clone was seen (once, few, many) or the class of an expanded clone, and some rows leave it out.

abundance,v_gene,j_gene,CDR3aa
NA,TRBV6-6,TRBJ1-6,ASRSRDAPLH
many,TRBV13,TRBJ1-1,ASSLGRVAEAF
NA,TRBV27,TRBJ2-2,ASRGIGELF
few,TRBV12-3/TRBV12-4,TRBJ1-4,ASSHAGGETNEKLF
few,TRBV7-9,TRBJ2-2,ASSPTGTSNTGELF
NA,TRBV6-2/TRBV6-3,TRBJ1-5,ASSYSDQPQH
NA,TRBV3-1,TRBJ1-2,ASSQQQGNYGYT
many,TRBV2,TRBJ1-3,ASSEPPTRNTIY
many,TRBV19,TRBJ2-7,ASSIEGARSHEQY
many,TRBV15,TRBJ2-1,ATSRDPPSGSYNEQF
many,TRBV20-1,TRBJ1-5,SAREHGRRGEGNQPQH
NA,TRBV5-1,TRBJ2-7,PSSLGQGYEQY
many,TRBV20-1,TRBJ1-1,SARRQAMNTEAF
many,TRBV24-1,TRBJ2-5,ATSDRSSGGRGQETQY
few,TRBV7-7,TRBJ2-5,ASSRSDGEETQY
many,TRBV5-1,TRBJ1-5,ASSLEGDRNQPQH
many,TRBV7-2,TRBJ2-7,ASSLTGGHYEQY
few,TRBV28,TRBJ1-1,ASASHNRMNTEAF
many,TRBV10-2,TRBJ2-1,ASSALNNEQF
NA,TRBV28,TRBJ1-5,ASRPGTRNQPQH
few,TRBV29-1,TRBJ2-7,SVAPGRYEQY
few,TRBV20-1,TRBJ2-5,SARRALSPEETQY
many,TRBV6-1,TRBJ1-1,ASRKQGFPEAF
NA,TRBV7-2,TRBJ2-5,ASSLFRAAGETQY
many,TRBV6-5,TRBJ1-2,ASSSPTQNTPNYGYT